A selection of T cell receptor beta chains follows, all from one sample in a study of T cells in Graves' hyperthyroidism and ophthalmopathy. TCRdb ran MiXCR on the multiplex PCR reads and lists one entry per CDR3 protein. Of around 300,000 distinct CDR3 sequences detected, about 15% appear once; the ten largest clones hold around 31%. Sequenced input: blood. The receptor source for this set is a woman aged 50 to 60 with Graves' hyperthyroidism that later progressed to Graves' ophthalmopathy. Both conserved end residues are part of each CDR3. A D gene is named only where the DNA matches it firmly. Clone size is stated in some rows and not others, as once, few, many or a class when expanded.

v_gene,d_gene,abundance,j_gene,CDR3aa,CDR3nt
TRBV3-1,-,many,TRBJ1-2,CASSQDGRGGYTF,TGTGCCAGCAGCCAGGACGGGAGAGGTGGCTACACCTTC
TRBV28,TRBD1,many,TRBJ2-7,CASRYKGGKYEQYF,TGTGCCAGCAGGTACAAAGGGGGCAAATACGAGCAGTACTTC
TRBV11-2,TRBD1,many,TRBJ2-3,CASSFSWTGSSTDTQYF,TGTGCCAGCAGCTTTTCCTGGACAGGGTCCAGCACAGATACGCAGTATTTT
TRBV20-1,-,many,TRBJ1-2,CSASLQDYGYTF,TGCAGTGCTAGCCTACAGGATTATGGCTACACCTTC
TRBV5-1,TRBD1,many,TRBJ2-7,CASRSSRDRTYEQYF,TGCGCCAGCAGATCCTCCCGGGACAGAACCTACGAGCAGTACTTC
TRBV12-3/TRBV12-4,TRBD2,many,TRBJ2-2,CASSSRTSGSLNTGELFF,TGTGCCAGCAGTTCCAGGACTAGCGGGAGTTTAAACACCGGGGAGCTGTTTTTT
TRBV4-1,TRBD2,many,TRBJ2-1,CASSQESGRAGNNEQFF,TGCGCCAGCAGCCAAGAATCCGGGAGGGCCGGGAACAATGAGCAGTTCTTC
TRBV7-3,TRBD1,many,TRBJ1-2,CASSLTKGQGDGYTF,TGTGCCAGCAGCTTAACGAAGGGACAGGGAGATGGCTACACCTTC
TRBV7-9,-,many,TRBJ2-7,CASSPTGGINEQYF,TGTGCCAGCAGCCCTACCGGGGGAATCAACGAGCAGTACTTC
TRBV2,-,many,TRBJ2-7,CASRDSLPYEQYF,TGTGCCAGCAGAGACAGCCTGCCCTACGAGCAGTACTTC
TRBV24-1,-,many,TRBJ2-1,CATSDLKEVDNEQFF,TGTGCCACCAGTGATTTGAAGGAGGTTGACAATGAGCAGTTCTTC
TRBV27,TRBD2,many,TRBJ2-3,CASSLTSGGTDTQYF,TGTGCCAGCAGTTTAACTAGCGGCGGCACAGATACGCAGTATTTT
TRBV10-3,TRBD1,many,TRBJ2-7,CAVKNTGTGFAEQYF,TGTGCCGTCAAGAATACCGGGACAGGATTCGCCGAGCAGTACTTC
TRBV20-1,TRBD1,many,TRBJ1-2,CSASDRGRQDGYTF,TGCAGTGCTAGTGACAGGGGGCGTCAAGATGGCTACACCTTC
TRBV20-1,-,many,TRBJ2-7,CSARDSPYEQYF,TGCAGTGCCCGGGACTCACCTTACGAGCAGTACTTC
TRBV28,-,many,TRBJ1-5,CASSRPVRNQPQHF,TGTGCCAGCAGCAGACCGGTTCGCAATCAGCCCCAGCATTTT
TRBV4-1,-,-,TRBJ1-4,CASSQEFLSGSGEKLFF,TGCGCCAGCAGCCAAGAGTTTCTATCAGGGTCAGGCGAAAAACTGTTTTTT
TRBV6-1,-,many,TRBJ1-1,CASSELRGYTEAFF,TGTGCCAGCAGTGAACTGAGGGGGTACACTGAAGCTTTCTTT
TRBV6-6,-,many,TRBJ1-1,CASSYSRGEAFF,TGTGCCAGCAGTTACTCGAGGGGTGAAGCTTTCTTT
TRBV6-1,TRBD1,many,TRBJ1-1,CASSESAGGWLEAFF,TGTGCCAGCAGTGAATCGGCAGGGGGATGGTTGGAAGCTTTCTTT
TRBV6-6,TRBD1,many,TRBJ1-5,CASSYSATGGKGSNQPQHF,TGTGCCAGCAGTTACTCGGCGACAGGGGGAAAAGGGAGCAATCAGCCCCAGCATTTT
TRBV28,-,-,TRBJ1-2,CASSFVGWSTF,TGTGCCAGCAGTTTTGTTGGGTGGAGCACCTTC
TRBV28,-,many,TRBJ2-7,CASSLFRAPLYEQYF,TGTGCCAGCAGTTTATTCAGGGCCCCGCTCTACGAGCAGTACTTC
TRBV28,-,-,TRBJ2-7,CASQLQNLYEQYF,TGTGCCAGCCAACTACAAAATCTCTACGAGCAGTACTTC
TRBV19,-,-,TRBJ2-5,CASSIDPEETQYF,TGTGCCAGTAGTATAGATCCCGAGGAGACCCAGTACTTC
TRBV9,-,few,TRBJ2-7,CASSVSGTHEQYF,TGTGCCAGCAGCGTATCGGGAACCCACGAGCAGTACTTC
TRBV27,-,many,TRBJ1-6,CASGGLTPLHF,TGTGCCAGCGGGGGCCTTACACCCCTCCACTTT
TRBV9,TRBD2,few,TRBJ2-1,CASSGTSGRVGEQFF,TGTGCCAGCAGCGGGACTAGCGGGAGGGTGGGTGAGCAGTTCTTC
TRBV5-1,TRBD2,many,TRBJ2-3,CASSLAGGGSTDTQYF,TGCGCCAGCAGCTTGGCCGGCGGGGGTAGCACAGATACGCAGTATTTT
TRBV13,-,-,TRBJ2-1,CASSLFIGPYNEQFF,TGTGCCAGCAGCTTATTCATAGGGCCCTACAATGAGCAGTTCTTC
TRBV5-1,TRBD1,few,TRBJ2-3,CASSSSTGYGTDTQYF,TGCGCCAGCAGCTCGTCGACAGGGTACGGGACAGATACGCAGTATTTT
TRBV30,-,many,TRBJ2-5,CAWRHLQETQYF,TGTGCCTGGAGGCACCTCCAAGAGACCCAGTACTTC